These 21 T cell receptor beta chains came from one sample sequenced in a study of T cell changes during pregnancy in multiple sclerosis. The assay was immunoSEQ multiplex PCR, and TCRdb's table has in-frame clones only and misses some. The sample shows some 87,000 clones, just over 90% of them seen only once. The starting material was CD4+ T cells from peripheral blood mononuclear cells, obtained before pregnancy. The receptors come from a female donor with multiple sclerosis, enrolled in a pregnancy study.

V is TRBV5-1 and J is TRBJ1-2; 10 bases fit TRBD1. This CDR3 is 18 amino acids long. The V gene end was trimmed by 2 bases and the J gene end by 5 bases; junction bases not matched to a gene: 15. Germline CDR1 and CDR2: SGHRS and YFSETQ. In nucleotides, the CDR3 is TGCGCCAGCAGCTTCAGAGGGAACTTTGGACAGGGGGATTATGGCTACACCTTC. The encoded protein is CASSFRGNFGQGDYGYTF.

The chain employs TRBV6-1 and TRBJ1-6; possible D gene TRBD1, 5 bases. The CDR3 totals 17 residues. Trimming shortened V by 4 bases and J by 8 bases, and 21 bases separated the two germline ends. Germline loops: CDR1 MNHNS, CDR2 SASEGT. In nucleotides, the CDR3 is TGTGCCAGCAGTGGGGGCGGCCTCCCGGCTCTTGATTCACCCCTCCACTTT. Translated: CASSGGGLPALDSPLHF.

The CDR3 coding sequence is TGTGCCAGTAGTAGTCAGCGGTCCTACGAGCAGTACTTC. This translates into CASSSQRSYEQYF. The chain joins TRBV19 to TRBJ2-7; D might be TRBD2 (5 bases). Trimming removed 4 bases from V and 1 base from J, with 8 bases in between. The germline V gene has CDR1 LNHDA and CDR2 SQIVND (reference sequence). The CDR3 length is 13 residues.

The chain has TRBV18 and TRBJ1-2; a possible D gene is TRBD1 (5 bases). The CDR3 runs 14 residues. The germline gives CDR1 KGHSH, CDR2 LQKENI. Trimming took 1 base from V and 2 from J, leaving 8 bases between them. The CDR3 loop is CASSPQRGNYGYTF. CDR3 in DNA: TGTGCCAGCTCACCACAGCGGGGGAACTATGGCTACACCTTC.

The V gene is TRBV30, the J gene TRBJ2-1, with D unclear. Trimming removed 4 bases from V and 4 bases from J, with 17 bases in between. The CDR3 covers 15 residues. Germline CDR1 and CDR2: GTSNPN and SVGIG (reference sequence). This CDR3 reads CAWNQGLAVYNEQFF. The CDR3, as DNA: TGTGCCTGGAACCAAGGCCTGGCGGTTTACAATGAGCAGTTCTTC.

CDR3 sequence: CASSADGGPRNEQFF. The CDR3 coding sequence is TGCGCCAGCAGCGCGGACGGGGGGCCCCGGAATGAGCAGTTCTTC. This chain uses TRBV5-1 with TRBJ2-1; tentative D call: TRBD2 (7 bases). Trimming removed 4 bases from V and 7 bases from J, with 18 bases in between. There are 15 residues in the CDR3. CDR1 and CDR2 from the germline V gene are SGHRS and YFSETQ.

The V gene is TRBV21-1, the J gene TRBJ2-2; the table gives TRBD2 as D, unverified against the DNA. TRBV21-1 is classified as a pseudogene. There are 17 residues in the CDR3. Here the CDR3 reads CASTPEVPEKNTGELFF. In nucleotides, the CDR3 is TGTGCCAGCACCCCAGAAGTTCCGGAGAAGAACACCGGGGAGCTGTTTTTT.

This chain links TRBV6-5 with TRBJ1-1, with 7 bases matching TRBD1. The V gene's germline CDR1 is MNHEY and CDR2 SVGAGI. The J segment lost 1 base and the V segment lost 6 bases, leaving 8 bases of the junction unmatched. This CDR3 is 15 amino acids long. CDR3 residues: CASREDRWTNTEAFF. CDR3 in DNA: TGTGCCAGCAGAGAGGACAGGTGGACGAACACTGAAGCTTTCTTT.

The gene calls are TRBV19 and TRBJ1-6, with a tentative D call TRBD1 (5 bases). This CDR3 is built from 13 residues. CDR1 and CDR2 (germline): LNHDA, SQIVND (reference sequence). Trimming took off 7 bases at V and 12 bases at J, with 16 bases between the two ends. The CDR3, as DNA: TGTGCCAGTACCCCGGGGCAGGGAGGACCCCTCCACTTT. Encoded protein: CASTPGQGGPLHF.

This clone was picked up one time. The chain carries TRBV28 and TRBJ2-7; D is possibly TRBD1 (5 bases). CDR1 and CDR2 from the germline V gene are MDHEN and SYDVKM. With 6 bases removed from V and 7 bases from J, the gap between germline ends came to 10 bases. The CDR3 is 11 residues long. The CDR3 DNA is TGTGCCAGCAGATACAGGCAGGAGCAGTACTTC. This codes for CASRYRQEQYF.

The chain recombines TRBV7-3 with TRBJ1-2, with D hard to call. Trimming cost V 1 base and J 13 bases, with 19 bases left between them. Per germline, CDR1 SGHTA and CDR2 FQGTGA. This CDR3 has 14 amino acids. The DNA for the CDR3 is TGTGCCAGCAGCTTAAGCCCCGACGCCGGGGTGGGCACCTTC. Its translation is CASSLSPDAGVGTF.

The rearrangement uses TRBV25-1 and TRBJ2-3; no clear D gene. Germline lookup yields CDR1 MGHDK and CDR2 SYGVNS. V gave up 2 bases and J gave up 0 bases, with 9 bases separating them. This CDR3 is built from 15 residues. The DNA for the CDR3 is TGTGCCAGCAGTGAACAGGCCCGGAGCACAGATACGCAGTATTTT. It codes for CASSEQARSTDTQYF.

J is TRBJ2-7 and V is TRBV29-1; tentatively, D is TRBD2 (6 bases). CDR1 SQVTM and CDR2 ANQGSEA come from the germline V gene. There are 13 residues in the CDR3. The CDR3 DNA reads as TGCAGGTTCCCCAGGGCAGGAGGGTGGGAGCAGTACTTC. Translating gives CRFPRAGGWEQYF.

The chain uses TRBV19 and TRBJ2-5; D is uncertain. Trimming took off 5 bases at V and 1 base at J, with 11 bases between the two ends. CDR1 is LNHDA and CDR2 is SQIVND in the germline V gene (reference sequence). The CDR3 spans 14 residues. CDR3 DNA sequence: TGTGCCAGTAGTGGCCAGGCTACCCAAGAGACCCAGTACTTC. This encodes CASSGQATQETQYF. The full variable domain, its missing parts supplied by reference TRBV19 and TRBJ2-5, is DGGITQSPKYLFRKEGQNVTLSCEQNLNHDAMYWYRQDPGQGLRLIYYSQIVNDFQKGDIAEGYSVSREKKESFPLTVTSAQKNPTAFYLCASSGQATQETQYFGPGTRLLVL.

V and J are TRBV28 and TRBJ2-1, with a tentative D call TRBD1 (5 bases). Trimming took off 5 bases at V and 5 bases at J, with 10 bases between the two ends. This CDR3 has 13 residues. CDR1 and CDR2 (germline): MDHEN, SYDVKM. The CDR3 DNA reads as TGTGCCAGCAGTCAGAGGACACACAATGAGCAGTTCTTC. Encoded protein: CASSQRTHNEQFF.

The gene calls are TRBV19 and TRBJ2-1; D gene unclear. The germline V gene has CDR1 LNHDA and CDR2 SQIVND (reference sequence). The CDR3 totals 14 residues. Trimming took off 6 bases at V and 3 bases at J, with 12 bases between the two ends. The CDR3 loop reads CASSLVPDYNEQFF. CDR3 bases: TGTGCCAGTAGCCTAGTACCTGACTACAATGAGCAGTTCTTC.

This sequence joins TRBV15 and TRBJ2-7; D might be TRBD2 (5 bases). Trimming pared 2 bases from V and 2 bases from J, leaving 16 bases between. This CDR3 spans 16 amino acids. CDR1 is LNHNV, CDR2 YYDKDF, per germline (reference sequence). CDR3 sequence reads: CATSRPAGIPPYEQYF. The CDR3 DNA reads TGTGCCACCAGCAGACCGGCCGGGATTCCCCCCTACGAGCAGTACTTC.

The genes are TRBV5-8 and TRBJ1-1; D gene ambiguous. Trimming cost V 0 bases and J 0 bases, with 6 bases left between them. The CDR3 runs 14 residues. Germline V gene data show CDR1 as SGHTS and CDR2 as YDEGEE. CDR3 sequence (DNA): TGTGCCAGCAGCTTGGAAGCCCTGAACACTGAAGCTTTCTTT. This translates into CASSLEALNTEAFF.

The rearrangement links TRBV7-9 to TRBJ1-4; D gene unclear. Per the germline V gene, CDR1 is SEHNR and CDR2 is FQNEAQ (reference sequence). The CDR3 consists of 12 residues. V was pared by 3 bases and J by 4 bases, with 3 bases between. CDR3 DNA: TGTGCCAGCAGCTTCAGTAATGAAAAACTGTTTTTT. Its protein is CASSFSNEKLFF.

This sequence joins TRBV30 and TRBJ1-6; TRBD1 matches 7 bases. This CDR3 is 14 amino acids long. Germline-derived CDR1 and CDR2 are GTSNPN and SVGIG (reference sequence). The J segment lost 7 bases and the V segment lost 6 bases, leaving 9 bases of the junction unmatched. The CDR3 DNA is TGTGCCTGCAATAAACAGGGGACCAATTCACCCCTCCACTTT. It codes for CACNKQGTNSPLHF.

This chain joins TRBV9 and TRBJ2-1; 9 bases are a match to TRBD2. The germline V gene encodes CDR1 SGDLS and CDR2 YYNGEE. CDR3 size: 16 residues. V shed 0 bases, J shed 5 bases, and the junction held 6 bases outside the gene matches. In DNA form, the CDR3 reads TGTGCCAGCAGCGTAGATGCGGGGGGGCGGGACAATGAGCAGTTCTTC. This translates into CASSVDAGGRDNEQFF. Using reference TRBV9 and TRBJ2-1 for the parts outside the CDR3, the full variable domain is DSGVTQTPKHLITATGQRVTLRCSPRSGDLSVYWYQQSLDQGLQFLIQYYNGEERAKGNILERFSAQQFPDLHSELNLSSLELGDSALYFCASSVDAGGRDNEQFFGPGTRLTVL.